These 5 T cell receptor beta chains came from one sample sequenced in a study of blood T cell repertoires in COVID-19. TCRdb's table, derived via immunoSEQ multiplex PCR, lists solely in-frame clones and lacks some. The repertoire includes 150,000 to 200,000 clones, roughly 89% of them detected once, and 3.9% sits in the top ten. Sequencing was performed on peripheral blood. The origin of the receptors is a woman aged 55-69 years who had recovered from COVID-19.

The chain links TRBV1 to TRBJ2-7; the D call of TRBD1 is as the table states it, not checked on the DNA. TRBV1 is shown as a pseudogene. CDR3 length equals 16 residues. This CDR3 reads CTSSQEGQGNGYEQYF. DNA of the CDR3: TGCACCAGCAGCCAGGAGGGACAGGGAAATGGCTACGAGCAGTACTTC.

J is TRBJ1-1 and V is TRBV11-3; D remains ambiguous. The germline gives CDR1 SGHNT, CDR2 YENEEA. The CDR3 consists of 13 residues. The V end was cut by 5 bases, the J end by 0 bases, with 7 bases between. CDR3 DNA: TGTGCCAGCAGCCCCGGTATGAACACTGAAGCTTTCTTT. As protein: CASSPGMNTEAFF.

This clone appeared a few times. The chain couples TRBV10-2 to TRBJ2-1, with a weak D call TRBD2 (5 bases). V dropped 7 bases and J dropped 3 bases, with 13 bases sitting between them. The CDR3 is made up of 14 amino acids. The V gene's germline CDR1 is WSHSY and CDR2 SAAADI. This chain's CDR3 is CASTPSGVYNEQFF. CDR3 nucleotides: TGCGCCAGCACGCCCAGCGGAGTCTACAATGAGCAGTTCTTC.

This chain connects TRBV6-5 to TRBJ2-1; 11 nucleotides agree with TRBD2. V lost 8 bases to trimming and J lost 7 bases; unmatched junction nucleotides: 7. CDR1 and CDR2 (germline): MNHEY, SVGAGI. The CDR3 sequence is 14 residues long. Here the CDR3 reads CASGSGGAGNEQFF. CDR3 DNA: TGTGCCAGCGGTAGCGGGGGGGCGGGAAATGAGCAGTTCTTC.

This clone was seen repeatedly, ten times or more. The rearrangement links TRBV4-2 to TRBJ2-7; 7 bases are shared with TRBD1. The V gene's germline CDR1 is LGHNA and CDR2 YNFKEQ. Losses at the gene ends were 0 bases for V and 4 bases for J; bases not matched to a gene: 12. The CDR3 spans 17 residues. CDR3 DNA: TGTGCCAGCAGCCAAGACGGTTGGGGGACAGACCGTTACGAGCAGTACTTC. It codes for CASSQDGWGTDRYEQYF.